What follows are 25 T cell receptor beta chains derived from one specimen sequenced in a study of cytomegalovirus exposure and HLA in healthy donors. PCR involved 60 Vbeta and 13 Jbeta primers. The protocol was immunoSEQ multiplex PCR, while the TCRdb copy is restricted to in-frame clones and leaves out a portion. The table lists approximately 140,000 clones. Sequenced input: PBMCs. These receptor sequences come from a woman aged 18-35 years in good health and CMV-seronegative.

This chain uses TRBV2 with TRBJ1-1; the D gene is possibly TRBD1 (6 bases). The CDR3 has 14 amino acids. Germline assignment: CDR1 SNHLY and CDR2 FYNNEI. Trimming stripped 4 bases from V and 5 bases from J, with 14 bases between. DNA for the CDR3: TGTGCCAGCAGTGTAGGGGGATCAGGGACTGAAGCTTTCTTT. It yields the protein CASSVGGSGTEAFF. Full variable domain (remainder filled in from reference TRBV2 and TRBJ1-1): EPEVTQTPSHQVTQMGQEVILRCVPISNHLYFYWYRQILGQKVEFLVSFYNNEISEKSEIFDDQFSVERPDGSNFTLKIRSTKLEDSAMYFCASSVGGSGTEAFFGQGTRLTVV.

The chain carries TRBV12-2 and TRBJ2-7; the table gives TRBD2 as D, unverified against the DNA. TRBV12-2 is reported as a pseudogene. The CDR3 extends over 22 amino acids. In DNA form, the CDR3 reads TGTGCAAGTCGCTTTCGGTTGTCCCCCTATAAGTCCATCGGGACTAGCGGCTACGAGCAGTACGTC. Translating it yields CASRFRLSPYKSIGTSGYEQYV.

The gene calls are TRBV6-5 and TRBJ2-4, with 12 bases matching TRBD2. The CDR3 has 15 residues. CDR1 is MNHEY, CDR2 SVGAGI, per germline. The trim removed 6 bases at V and 6 bases at J, leaving 6 bases unmatched. This chain's CDR3 is CASSRPGLAGNIQYF. Here the CDR3 DNA reads TGTGCCAGCAGCCGCCCGGGACTAGCGGGAAACATTCAGTACTTC.

The CDR3: CASSLGLAGPYEQYV. In nucleotides, the CDR3 is TGTGCCAGCAGCCTAGGACTAGCGGGACCCTACGAGCAGTACGTC. V usage is TRBV14 and J usage is TRBJ2-7, with 12 bases that match TRBD2. The length of the CDR3 is 15 residues. V lost 4 bases and J lost 2; bases outside the gene matches: 3. Germline loops: CDR1 SGHDN, CDR2 FVKESK.

Comments on this clone: One end of the junction fails to match germline, which may point to a read error. The V gene is TRBV6-6, the J gene TRBJ1-3; D is undetermined. The CDR3 has 12 amino acids. The germline V gene has CDR1 MNHNY and CDR2 SVGAGI (reference sequence). In DNA, the CDR3 is TGTGCCAACAGTTACACACAGAGCCCCATATATTTT. Its protein product is CANSYTQSPIYF.

The chain uses TRBV7-9 and TRBJ1-2; D gene uncertain. The V gene lost 4 bases and the J gene lost 3 bases, with 18 bases spanning the gap. This CDR3 has 16 amino acids. From germline, CDR1 is SEHNR and CDR2 FQNEAQ (reference sequence). The CDR3 bases are TGTGCCAGCAGCTCAAAACCGAGACAACCTGACTATGGCTACACCTTC. Amino acid sequence: CASSSKPRQPDYGYTF.

CDR3 bases: TGTGCCAGCAGCCAAGTTGGGCCTTCAAACACTGAAGCTTTCTTT. Protein sequence: CASSQVGPSNTEAFF. V and J are TRBV4-2 and TRBJ1-1; D unresolved. Between the trimmed V and J ends, which lost 1 base and 2 bases, there was a span of 11 bases. This CDR3 has 15 residues. Germline CDR1 reads LGHNA; CDR2 reads YNFKEQ.

The rearrangement uses TRBV19 and TRBJ1-4, with 11 bases aligning to TRBD1. CDR3 size: 16 residues. CDR1 and CDR2 (germline): LNHDA, SQIVND (reference sequence). Losses at the gene ends were 8 bases for V and 7 bases for J; bases not matched to a gene: 12. As DNA, the CDR3 is TGTGCCAGTTTTTCGACTGGGACAGGGGGGATTGAAAAACTGTTTTTT. Its translation: CASFSTGTGGIEKLFF.

This sequence joins TRBV2 and TRBJ1-2; TRBD1 matches at 7 bases. CDR3 length equals 13 residues. Trimming took 3 bases from V and 3 from J; bases not matched to a gene: 1. Germline values: CDR1 SNHLY, CDR2 FYNNEI. CDR3 sequence: CASSDGQDYGYTF. CDR3 DNA sequence: TGTGCCAGCAGTGATGGACAGGACTATGGCTACACCTTC. The entire variable domain, with the rest obtained from reference TRBV2 and TRBJ1-2, is as follows: EPEVTQTPSHQVTQMGQEVILRCVPISNHLYFYWYRQILGQKVEFLVSFYNNEISEKSEIFDDQFSVERPDGSNFTLKIRSTKLEDSAMYFCASSDGQDYGYTFGSGTRLTVV.

This chain links TRBV4-2 with TRBJ1-3, with TRBD1 identical over 8 bases. Trimming removed 4 bases from V and 4 bases from J; junction bases left unmatched: 12. The CDR3 has 17 amino acids. Germline loops: CDR1 LGHNA, CDR2 YNFKEQ. CDR3 sequence: CASSRGQGGSGGNTIYF. The CDR3 bases are TGTGCCAGCAGCCGAGGACAGGGTGGTAGTGGGGGAAACACCATATATTTT.

CDR3 region: CASSQWAGKGGEAFF. DNA of the CDR3: TGTGCCAGCTCCCAGTGGGCAGGGAAGGGAGGTGAAGCTTTCTTT. This chain links TRBV18 with TRBJ1-1; a weak D match, TRBD1 (5 bases). This CDR3 is built from 15 residues. Looked up from germline, CDR1 is KGHSH and CDR2 is LQKENI. Trimming shortened V by 6 bases and J by 7 bases, and 21 bases separated the two germline ends. Drawing the rest from reference TRBV18 and TRBJ1-1, the complete variable domain is NAGVMQNPRHLVRRRGQEARLRCSPMKGHSHVYWYRQLPEEGLKFMVYLQKENIIDESGMPKERFSAEFPKEGPSILRIQQVVRGDSAAYFCASSQWAGKGGEAFFGQGTRLTVV.

The chain recombines TRBV5-1 with TRBJ2-3; TRBD2 matches 9 bases. The CDR3 covers 16 residues. Germline V gene lookup returns CDR1 SGHRS and CDR2 YFSETQ. Trimming took 4 bases from V and 0 from J; bases not matched to a gene: 6. The CDR3 nucleotides are TGCGCCAGCAGCCCTATAAGCGGGAGGAGCACAGATACGCAGTATTTT. Residues: CASSPISGRSTDTQYF.

By frequency, this clone registers large. The chain joins TRBV6-4 to TRBJ2-2; 8 bases are a match to TRBD2. The trim removed 7 bases at V and 3 bases at J, leaving 4 bases unmatched. The CDR3 consists of 14 residues. Germline V gene lookup returns CDR1 MRHNA and CDR2 SNTAGT. CDR3 nucleotide sequence: TGTGCCAGCACAGCGGGAGAAGACACCGGGGAGCTGTTTTTT. Translation: CASTAGEDTGELFF.

The chain uses TRBV19 and TRBJ1-1, with 8 bases lining up with TRBD1. V dropped 3 bases and J dropped 3; count of bases not matched to a gene: 3. This CDR3 comprises 14 residues. Germline V gene sequence: CDR1 LNHDA, CDR2 SQIVND (reference sequence). CDR3 loop: CASSIQTGDTEAFF. The CDR3 DNA reads TGTGCCAGTAGTATTCAGACAGGGGACACTGAAGCTTTCTTT.

CDR3 protein: CASSPAGQGDGYTF. CDR3 bases: TGTGCCAGCAGTCCCGCGGGACAGGGTGATGGCTACACCTTC. The rearrangement links TRBV28 to TRBJ1-2, with 9 bases matching TRBD1. Looked up from germline, CDR1 is MDHEN and CDR2 is SYDVKM. V lost 5 bases to trimming and J lost 6 bases; unmatched junction nucleotides: 7. This CDR3 region has 14 residues.

The V gene is TRBV5-1, the J gene TRBJ2-1, with 12 nucleotides matching TRBD2. V lost 1 base to trimming and J lost 7 bases; unmatched junction nucleotides: 12. The CDR3 sequence is 18 residues long. The V gene's germline CDR1 is SGHRS and CDR2 YFSETQ. The CDR3 coding sequence is TGCGCCAGCAGCTTGCTAGCGGGAGGGCCAGGGCACAATAATGAGCAGTTCTTC. Translating gives CASSLLAGGPGHNNEQFF.

V is TRBV10-2 and J is TRBJ1-4; D might be TRBD1 (5 bases). Trimming removed 2 bases at V and 7 bases at J, with 5 bases between. This CDR3 region has 12 residues. CDR1 and CDR2 from the germline V gene are WSHSY and SAAADI. The CDR3 spells CASSEQGEKLFF. CDR3 coding DNA: TGCGCCAGCAGTGAGCAGGGTGAAAAACTGTTTTTT.

This sequence joins TRBV7-8 and TRBJ1-2; the match to TRBD1 covers 8 bases. The CDR3 has 15 residues. V lost 3 bases, J lost 8 bases, and 11 bases stayed unmatched. Per germline, CDR1 SGHVS and CDR2 FQNEAQ. The CDR3 is CASSLGLGQVSGYTF. The CDR3 DNA is TGTGCCAGCAGCTTGGGGTTGGGACAGGTCTCGGGCTACACCTTC.

The J gene is TRBJ2-1, the V gene TRBV6-6; D possibly corresponds to TRBD1 (6 bases). Per the germline V gene, CDR1 is MNHNY and CDR2 is SVGAGI (reference sequence). This CDR3 comprises 15 residues. Trimming shortened V by 0 bases and J by 9 bases, and 15 bases separated the two germline ends. CDR3 loop: CASSYSPGESREQFF. CDR3 DNA sequence: TGTGCCAGCAGTTACTCGCCAGGGGAGTCGCGTGAGCAGTTCTTC.

The chain uses TRBV19 and TRBJ1-5; 7 nucleotides match TRBD1. Germline V gene sequence: CDR1 LNHDA, CDR2 SQIVND (reference sequence). V gave up 6 bases and J gave up 4 bases; unmatched junction bases: 18. The CDR3 extends over 18 amino acids. CDR3 in amino acids: CASSLLKNSGGLNQPQHF. DNA of the CDR3: TGTGCCAGTAGCCTCCTCAAGAATTCAGGGGGGTTGAATCAGCCCCAGCATTTT. Complete variable domain (other parts from reference TRBV19 and TRBJ1-5): DGGITQSPKYLFRKEGQNVTLSCEQNLNHDAMYWYRQDPGQGLRLIYYSQIVNDFQKGDIAEGYSVSREKKESFPLTVTSAQKNPTAFYLCASSLLKNSGGLNQPQHFGDGTRLSIL.

The V call is TRBV18, the J call TRBJ2-3; D is undetermined. CDR3 length equals 13 residues. With 8 bases removed from V and 2 bases from J, the gap between germline ends came to 11 bases. Germline V gene data show CDR1 as KGHSH and CDR2 as LQKENI. The CDR3: CASTGGSTDTQYF. The CDR3 bases are TGTGCCAGCACTGGCGGCTCCACAGATACGCAGTATTTT.

This CDR3 is CAWGQGEQYF. The CDR3 DNA sequence: TGTGCCTGGGGACAGGGGGAGCAGTACTTC. The chain combines TRBV30 with TRBJ2-7, with 9 bases that match TRBD1. V trimming: 5 bases; J trimming: 7 bases; junction bases outside the gene matches: 0. The CDR3 has 10 residues. The V gene's germline CDR1 is GTSNPN and CDR2 SVGIG (reference sequence).

The chain combines TRBV5-4 with TRBJ1-1; D might be TRBD1 (5 bases). The CDR3 is made up of 11 amino acids. Trimming took off 6 bases at V and 6 bases at J, with 9 bases between the two ends. In germline, CDR1 is SGHNT, CDR2 YYREEE (reference sequence). The CDR3 protein is CASTQGSEAFF. The CDR3 DNA sequence: TGTGCCAGCACCCAGGGTTCTGAAGCTTTCTTT.

V usage is TRBV10-3 and J usage is TRBJ2-3; D unclear. Trimming shortened V by 8 bases and J by 2 bases, and 11 bases separated the two germline ends. Germline V lookup: CDR1 ENHRY, CDR2 SYGVKD. The CDR3 loop spans 13 amino acids. CDR3 sequence (DNA): TGTGCCATCTTGGCGGCTACCACAGATACGCAGTATTTT. Translation gives CAILAATTDTQYF.

CDR3 sequence reads: CASSLTTSGTDTQYF. Written as DNA, the CDR3 is TGTGCCAGCAGCTTGACGACTAGCGGCACAGATACGCAGTATTTT. The chain recombines TRBV7-9 with TRBJ2-3; 8 bases align to TRBD2. CDR1 is SEHNR and CDR2 is FQNEAQ in the germline V gene (reference sequence). The CDR3 has 15 amino acids. The junction had 3 bases not matched to a gene; V was cut back by 3 bases and J by 1 base.